This TCR beta chain was captured by sequencing in a study of control samples from healthy donors and cancer patients. Germline CDR1 and CDR2: GTSNPN and SVGIG (reference sequence). V gave up 2 bases and J gave up 2 bases, with 16 bases separating them. The CDR3 is made up of 15 amino acids. Clones were read by immunoSEQ multiplex PCR, and TCRdb kept only the in-frame ones, dropping some. Of roughly 95,000 clones in the sample, 80% to 95% were seen once. V gene TRBV30 combines with J gene TRBJ2-7, with D possibly TRBD1 on 6 matching bases. Sequencing used blood. The origin of this receptor is a human donor in good health. The donor label of this sample is uncertain. Written as DNA, the CDR3 is TGTGCCTGGAGTCCTCGGGACAAGGAAGCCTACGAGCAGTACTTC. Translated: CAWSPRDKEAYEQYF.